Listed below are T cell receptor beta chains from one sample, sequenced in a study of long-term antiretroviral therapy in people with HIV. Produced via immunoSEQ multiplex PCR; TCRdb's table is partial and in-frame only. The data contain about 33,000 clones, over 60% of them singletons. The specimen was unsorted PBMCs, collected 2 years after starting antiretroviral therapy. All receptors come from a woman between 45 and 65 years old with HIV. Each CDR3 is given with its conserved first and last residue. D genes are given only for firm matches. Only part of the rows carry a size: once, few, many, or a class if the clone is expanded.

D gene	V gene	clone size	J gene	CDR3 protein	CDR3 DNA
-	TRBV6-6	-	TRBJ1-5	CASRTEYSNQPQHF	TGTGCCAGCCGAACAGAATATAGCAATCAGCCCCAGCATTTT
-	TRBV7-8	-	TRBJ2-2	CASSFLGGLNTGELFF	TGTGCCAGCAGCTTTCTCGGGGGCCTTAACACCGGGGAGCTGTTTTTT
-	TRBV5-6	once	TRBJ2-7	CASSLVAEPSYEQYF	TGTGCCAGCAGCTTGGTGGCAGAGCCTTCCTACGAGCAGTACTTC
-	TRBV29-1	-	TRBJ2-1	CSVEAEGVSGDEQFF	TGCAGCGTTGAAGCAGAAGGGGTCTCAGGGGATGAGCAGTTCTTC
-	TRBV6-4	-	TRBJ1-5	CASSDPQGRDQPQHF	TGTGCCAGCAGTGACCCTCAAGGAAGAGATCAGCCCCAGCATTTT
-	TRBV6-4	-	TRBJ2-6	CASSDAESGANVLTF	TGTGCCAGCAGTGACGCTGAGTCTGGGGCCAACGTCCTGACTTTC
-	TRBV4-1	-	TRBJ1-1	CASSQGQGMNTEAFF	TGCGCCAGCAGCCAAGGCCAGGGGATGAACACTGAAGCTTTCTTT
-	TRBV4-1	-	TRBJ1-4	CASSQVRQPNEKLFF	TGCGCCAGCAGCCAAGTAAGACAGCCAAATGAAAAACTGTTTTTT
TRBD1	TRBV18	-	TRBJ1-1	CASSPADRGRMNTEAFF	TGTGCCAGCTCACCAGCCGACAGGGGCCGAATGAACACTGAAGCTTTCTTT
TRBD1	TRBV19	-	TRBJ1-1	CASSVSGTGSEEAFF	TGTGCCAGTAGTGTCTCCGGGACAGGGTCTGAAGAAGCTTTCTTT
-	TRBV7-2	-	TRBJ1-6	CASSSFDFRYNSPLHF	TGTGCCAGCAGCTCCTTTGACTTCCGCTATAATTCACCCCTCCACTTT
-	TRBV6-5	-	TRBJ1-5	CATKGTSNQPQHF	TGTGCCACCAAAGGGACAAGCAATCAGCCCCAGCATTTT
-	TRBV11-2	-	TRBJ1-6	CASSLDLAQNNSPLHF	TGTGCCAGCAGCTTAGATCTCGCCCAGAATAATTCACCCCTCCACTTT
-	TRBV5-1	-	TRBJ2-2	CASSPPSGELFF	TGCGCCAGCAGCCCCCCTTCCGGGGAGCTGTTTTTT
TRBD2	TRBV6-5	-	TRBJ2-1	CASSLAGGTANEQFF	TGTGCCAGCAGCCTAGCGGGGGGGACGGCCAATGAGCAGTTCTTC